Listed below are T cell receptor beta chains from one sample, sequenced in a study of beta chain features in type 1 diabetes. The table came from immunoSEQ multiplex PCR; TCRdb's copy has only in-frame clones and leaves some out. This table has around 500,000 clones, 10% to 12% appearing once. The sequenced sample was naive CD4+ T cells from blood. Receptors originate from a woman aged 18-30 years in good health. The conserved cysteine and the conserved F or W are not part of the CDR3 here. D genes are given only for firm matches.

j_call,d_call,cdr3_length,v_call,cdr3_aa
TRBJ2-2,-,9,TRBV20-1,SARFTGELF
TRBJ1-2,-,13,TRBV5-1,ASSLGPSGLVGYT
TRBJ2-5,-,10,TRBV29-1,SVLDGMETQY
TRBJ2-7,-,7,TRBV6-6,ASRLEQY
TRBJ2-4,-,12,TRBV7-2,ASSLATRTDIQY
TRBJ2-2,-,13,TRBV21-1,ARAGGRVNTGELF
TRBJ2-3,TRBD1,12,TRBV29-1,SVLDRGVTDTQY
TRBJ1-2,-,11,TRBV5-4,ASSRTALYGYT
TRBJ2-5,-,13,TRBV10-3,AISPRTVKLETQY
TRBJ2-1,TRBD2,14,TRBV5-4,ASSLGLAGRYNEQF
TRBJ2-7,TRBD1,13,TRBV4-3,ASSPWTGGMYEQY
TRBJ1-1,-,13,TRBV5-1,ASSLEGRRNTEAF
TRBJ2-2,-,12,TRBV2,ASSDRANTGELF
TRBJ2-7,TRBD1,14,TRBV14,ASSLYRDRDSYEQY